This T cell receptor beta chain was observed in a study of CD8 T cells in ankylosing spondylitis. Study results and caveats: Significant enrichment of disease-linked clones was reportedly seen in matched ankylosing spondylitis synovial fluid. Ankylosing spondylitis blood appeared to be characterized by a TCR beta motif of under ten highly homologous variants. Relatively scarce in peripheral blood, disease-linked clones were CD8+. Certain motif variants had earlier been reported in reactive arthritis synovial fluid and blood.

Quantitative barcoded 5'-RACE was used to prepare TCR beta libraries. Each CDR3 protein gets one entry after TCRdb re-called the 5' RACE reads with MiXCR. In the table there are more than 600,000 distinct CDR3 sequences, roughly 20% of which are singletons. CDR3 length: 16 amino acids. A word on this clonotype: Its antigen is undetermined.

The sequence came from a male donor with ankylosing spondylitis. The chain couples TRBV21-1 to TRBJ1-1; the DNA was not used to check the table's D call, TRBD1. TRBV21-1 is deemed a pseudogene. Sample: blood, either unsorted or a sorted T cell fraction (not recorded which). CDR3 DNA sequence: TGTGCCAGCAGCAAAGAGAGAGACAGGGGGAACACTGAAGCTTTCTTT. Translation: CASSKERDRGNTEAFF.